This T cell receptor beta chain originates from a study of blood T cell repertoires in COVID-19. In the study overall: Donors in the United States, Italy and Spain gave samples during acute or convalescent COVID-19.

The germline gives CDR1 SEHNR, CDR2 FQNEAQ (reference sequence). The CDR3 is made up of 13 amino acids. Trimming removed 10 bases from V and 7 bases from J, with 14 bases in between. Original handling: Amplification from reference gene primers served as the basis for estimated nucleated cell counts. The repertoire was sequenced with immunoSEQ multiplex PCR; TCRdb's copy has only in-frame clones and lacks some. The DNA was the basis for D and trimming; V, J and clone size are from that table. Seen here are roughly 250,000 clones, approximately 80% observed once, and the top ten hold about 4%. The material sequenced was peripheral blood. This TCR derives from a woman between 35 and 50 years old with active or convalescent COVID-19. The chain is built from TRBV7-9 and TRBJ1-6; TRBD1 is a possible D gene (6 bases). The CDR3 DNA sequence: TGTGCCACCCAGGGGTCGAACAATTCACCCCTCCACTTT. Its translation is CATQGSNNSPLHF.